This TCR beta chain was recovered during a study of patients and donors after allogeneic stem cell transplantation. MiXCR, run by TCRdb on the RT-PCR reads, gives a single entry per CDR3 protein. Altogether 190,000 or so distinct CDR3 sequences are present, 35% to 45% being singletons, with the ten largest covering 11%. This clonotype occurred many times. A read error may produce the germline difference seen at one junction end. Material: blood, either unsorted or a sorted T cell fraction (not recorded which). The TCR originated in a human donor who was either an allogeneic HSCT recipient or a stem cell or donor lymphocyte infusion donor (not recorded which). It is not recorded whose cells these are; they may come from a transplant donor.

CDR3 protein: CASSLNRNTEAFF. CDR3 nucleotides: TGTGCCAGCAGTTTAAACAGGAACACTGAAGCTTTCTTT. The chain combines TRBV5-1 with TRBJ1-1; no reliable D call. The CDR3 is made up of 13 amino acids. Germline V gene sequence: CDR1 SGHRS, CDR2 YFSETQ.